This paragraph covers one TCR beta chain sequence. Its target is unknown. Assay: immunoSEQ multiplex PCR; the TCRdb copy retains only in-frame clones and omits some. The data contain roughly 64,000 clones, approximately 90% of them singletons. This entry comes from a study of OX40 agonist ivuxolimab in advanced cancers. About the study: Those enrolled were 82.7% male, with a mean age of around 60 years and ages from about 20 to 90. Three individuals attained partial responses, comprising one hepatocellular carcinoma case and two cutaneous melanoma cases. Study findings and constraints: The average count of expanded clones was higher among CD8+ T cells than among CD4+. Individuals who were partial responders at 0.1-3.0 mg/kg had clonal expansion that ranked among the lowest.

This TCR derives from an adult with an advanced solid tumor such as melanoma, head and neck, liver or kidney cancer. Material: CD4+ or CD8+ T cells sorted from blood, obtained in a trial of the OX40 agonist ivuxolimab.

CDR3 in amino acids: CSVEGQGRETQYF. In DNA form, the CDR3 reads TGCAGCGTTGAGGGACAGGGGAGAGAGACCCAGTACTTC. The V and J genes are TRBV29-1 and TRBJ2-5; TRBD1 matches at 10 bases. J lost 4 bases, V lost 3 bases, and 2 bases had no gene match. The CDR3 extends over 13 amino acids. Germline V CDR1 and CDR2: SQVTM, ANQGSEA.